This TCR beta chain was profiled in a study of cytomegalovirus exposure and HLA in healthy donors. PCR amplification relied on 60 Vbeta primers (plus 13 Jbeta primers). Using immunoSEQ multiplex PCR, the repertoire was profiled, and TCRdb retains in-frame clones only, with some absent. The sample consists of 120,000 or so clones, 60% to 80% of them appearing once. Germline trimming cut 5 bases from V and 5 bases from J; bases unmatched to any gene: 9. From germline, CDR1 is MDHEN and CDR2 SYDVKM. The CDR3 covers 16 residues. Study-level results: Earlier analysis yielded a pattern in which most TCR beta V segments were productive about 90% or about 30% of the time. In a later analysis, the majority of CMV-associated beta chains seemingly showed HLA restriction. The study recorded 164 TCR beta chains that were cytomegalovirus-associated. Most observed TCR sequences were rare, whereas some public TCRs were detected in many donors.

A remark on this clone: Its matching antigen is unknown.

The chain employs TRBV28 and TRBJ2-1, with TRBD1 identical over 10 bases. Sequencing was done on a sample of PBMCs. The TCR sequence derives from a man aged 25-45 years in good health and CMV-seronegative. The CDR3 DNA reads TGTGCCAGCAGTACCCTGGGACAGGGGATGAACAATGAGCAGTTCTTC. Residues: CASSTLGQGMNNEQFF.